This T cell receptor (beta chain) was sequenced during a study of graft-versus-host responses after intestinal transplantation. Sequencing used immunoSEQ multiplex PCR; TCRdb keeps in-frame clones, though not all of them. The data show 73,000 or so clones, 90% seen once. As concerns this clone: The antigen remains undetermined.

The TCR sequence derives from a human donor who was the organ donor for an intestinal transplant. The sample here was unstimulated CD8+ T cells sorted from spleen or lymph node cells, taken before transplant.

The CDR3 sequence: CASSLSGSLHYGYTF. CDR3 in DNA: TGTGCCAGCAGTTTGTCCGGGAGTCTTCATTATGGCTACACCTTC. The rearrangement links TRBV27 to TRBJ1-2; D remains ambiguous. CDR1 and CDR2 from the germline V gene are MNHEY and SMNVEV (reference sequence). The CDR3 spans 15 residues. Trimming cost V 3 bases and J 5 bases, with 16 bases left between them.